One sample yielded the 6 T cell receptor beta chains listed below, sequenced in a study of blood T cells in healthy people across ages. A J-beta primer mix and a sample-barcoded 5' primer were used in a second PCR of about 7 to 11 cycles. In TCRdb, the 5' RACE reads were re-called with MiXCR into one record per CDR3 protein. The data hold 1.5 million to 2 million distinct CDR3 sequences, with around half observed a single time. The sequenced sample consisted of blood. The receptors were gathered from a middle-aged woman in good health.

The CDR3 loop reads CASSQDFLAGVNEQYF. The CDR3, as DNA: TGCGCCAGCAGCCAAGATTTCCTAGCGGGGGTGAATGAGCAGTACTTC. This chain connects TRBV4-3 to TRBJ2-5; 10 bases are a match to TRBD2. The V and J ends lost 0 bases and 11 bases, in that order; junction bases with no gene match: 12. The V gene's germline CDR1 is LGHNA and CDR2 YSLEER. There are 16 residues in the CDR3.

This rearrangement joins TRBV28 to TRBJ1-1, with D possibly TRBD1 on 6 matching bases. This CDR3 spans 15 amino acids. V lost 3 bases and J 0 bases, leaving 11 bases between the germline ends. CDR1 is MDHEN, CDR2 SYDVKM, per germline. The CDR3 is CASSFQGRLNTEAFF. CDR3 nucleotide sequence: TGTGCCAGCAGTTTTCAGGGGCGGTTGAACACTGAAGCTTTCTTT.

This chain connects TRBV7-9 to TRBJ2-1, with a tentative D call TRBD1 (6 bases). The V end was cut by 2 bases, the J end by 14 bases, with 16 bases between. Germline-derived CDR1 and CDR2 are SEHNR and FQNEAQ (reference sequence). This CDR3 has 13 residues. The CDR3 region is CASSLNGVKGEFF. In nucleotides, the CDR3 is TGTGCCAGCAGCTTAAACGGGGTTAAGGGGGAGTTCTTC.

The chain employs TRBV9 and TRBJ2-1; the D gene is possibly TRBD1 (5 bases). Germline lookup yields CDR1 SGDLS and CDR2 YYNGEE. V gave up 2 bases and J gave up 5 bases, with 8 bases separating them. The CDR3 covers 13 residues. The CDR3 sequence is CASSVVTDNEQFF. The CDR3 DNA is TGTGCCAGCAGCGTGGTGACAGACAATGAGCAGTTCTTC.

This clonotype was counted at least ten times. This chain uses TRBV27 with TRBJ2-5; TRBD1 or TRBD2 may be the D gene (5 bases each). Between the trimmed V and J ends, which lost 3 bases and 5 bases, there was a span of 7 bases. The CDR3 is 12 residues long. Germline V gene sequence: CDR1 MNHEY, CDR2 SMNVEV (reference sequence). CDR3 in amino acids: CASSFWGETQYF. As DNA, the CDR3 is TGTGCCAGCAGTTTTTGGGGGGAGACCCAGTACTTC.

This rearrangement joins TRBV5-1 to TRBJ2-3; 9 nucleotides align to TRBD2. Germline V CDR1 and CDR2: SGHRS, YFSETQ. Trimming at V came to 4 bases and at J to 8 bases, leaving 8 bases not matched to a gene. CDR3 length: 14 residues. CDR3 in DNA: TGCGCCAGCAGCCCAGGGACTAGCCCAGGTACGCAGTATTTT. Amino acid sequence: CASSPGTSPGTQYF.